The 22 T cell receptor beta chains below come from one sample, sequenced in a study of blood T cell repertoires in COVID-19. Data came from immunoSEQ multiplex PCR; TCRdb stores just in-frame clones and leaves some out. Of tens of thousands of clones in the sample, around 84% were seen once. Sequencing was performed on peripheral blood. Source of these receptors: a man older than 75 with acute or convalescent COVID-19.

V is TRBV5-5 and J is TRBJ2-7; TRBD1 agrees at 12 bases. This CDR3 spans 17 amino acids. Germline lookup yields CDR1 SGHKS and CDR2 YYEKEE (reference sequence). V dropped 2 bases and J dropped 5; count of bases not matched to a gene: 11. The CDR3 coding sequence is TGTGCCAGCAGCTTAGGGACAGGGGGCGTCTATGTCCACGAGCAGTACTTC. This codes for CASSLGTGGVYVHEQYF.

This clone has just one count. This chain connects TRBV7-3 to TRBJ1-1; D is undetermined. The CDR3 is 13 amino acids. V lost 4 bases and J lost 6, with 12 bases in between. Germline V gene data show CDR1 as SGHTA and CDR2 as FQGTGA. The CDR3 region has the DNA TGTGCCAGCAGCTCCCACGACGGGGCTGAAGCTTTCTTT. Amino acid sequence: CASSSHDGAEAFF.

CDR3 in amino acids: CASSLAGTGVPYEQYF. The CDR3 coding sequence is TGTGCCAGCAGCTTAGCTGGGACAGGGGTCCCCTACGAGCAGTACTTC. The chain combines TRBV11-2 with TRBJ2-7; the match to TRBD1 covers 10 bases. Losses at the gene ends were 1 base for V and 2 bases for J; bases not matched to a gene: 5. CDR1 and CDR2 (germline): SGHAT, FQNNGV. The length of the CDR3 is 16 residues. The whole variable domain, filled in from reference TRBV11-2 and TRBJ2-7, reads EAGVAQSPRYKIIEKRQSVAFWCNPISGHATLYWYQQILGQGPKLLIQFQNNGVVDDSQLPKDRFSAERLKGVDSTLKIQPAKLEDSAVYLCASSLAGTGVPYEQYFGPGTRLTVT.

V gene TRBV11-1 combines with J gene TRBJ2-7; TRBD1 matches at 7 bases. V was clipped by 5 bases and J by 2 bases; unmatched bases: 9. This CDR3 region has 15 residues. From germline, CDR1 is SGHAT and CDR2 FQDESV (reference sequence). CDR3 sequence reads: CASSTTTGPAYEQYF. The CDR3 DNA reads as TGTGCCAGCAGCACGACGACAGGGCCAGCCTACGAGCAGTACTTC.

The chain carries TRBV30 and TRBJ1-1; no clear D. V was shortened by 2 bases and J by 1 base, with 11 bases between the two germline ends. The V gene's germline CDR1 is GTSNPN and CDR2 SVGIG (reference sequence). The CDR3 covers 14 residues. In nucleotides, the CDR3 is TGTGCCTGGAGTTCCCTAATGCCGAACACTGAAGCTTTCTTT. Translating gives CAWSSLMPNTEAFF.

The chain uses TRBV7-8 and TRBJ1-5; 7 nucleotides align to TRBD1. Germline V gene data show CDR1 as SGHVS and CDR2 as FQNEAQ. The length of the CDR3 is 17 residues. Trimming removed 0 bases from V and 2 bases from J; junction bases left unmatched: 7. The DNA for the CDR3 is TGTGCCAGCAGCTTAGCGAGGTTTGGACAGGGCAATCAGCCCCAGCATTTT. Its protein product is CASSLARFGQGNQPQHF.

The chain combines TRBV18 with TRBJ2-5, with TRBD2 matching over 10 bases. V lost 3 bases and J lost 2; bases outside the gene matches: 6. The CDR3 has 16 amino acids. Germline loops: CDR1 KGHSH, CDR2 LQKENI. The CDR3 region is CASSPLAGATQETQYF. The CDR3 DNA reads as TGTGCCAGCTCACCCCTAGCGGGAGCTACTCAAGAGACCCAGTACTTC.

This chain connects TRBV5-6 to TRBJ1-2, with TRBD1 identical over 11 bases. J lost 6 bases, V lost 0 bases, and 7 bases had no gene match. The length of the CDR3 is 16 residues. CDR1 SGHDT and CDR2 YYEEEE come from the germline V gene. CDR3 residues: CASSLGGQGAQDGYTF. CDR3 bases: TGTGCCAGCAGCTTGGGAGGACAGGGGGCGCAAGATGGCTACACCTTC.

The genes are TRBV6-5 and TRBJ2-5; 7 nucleotides align to TRBD1. V trimming: 5 bases; J trimming: 4 bases; junction bases outside the gene matches: 1. The length of the CDR3 is 12 residues. Germline-derived CDR1 and CDR2 are MNHEY and SVGAGI. CDR3: CASSRQGETQYF. The DNA of the CDR3 is TGTGCCAGCAGTAGACAGGGAGAGACCCAGTACTTC.

DNA for the CDR3: TGCAGCGTTGCCCAGGGTCTAAACTACGAGCAGTACTTC. It codes for CSVAQGLNYEQYF. The chain couples TRBV29-1 to TRBJ2-7, with D perhaps matching TRBD1 (5 bases). The ends were cut back, 4 bases at V and 3 bases at J, with 13 bases in the middle. The CDR3 length is 13 residues. Germline lookup yields CDR1 SQVTM and CDR2 ANQGSEA.

This chain joins TRBV7-3 and TRBJ2-1, with D unresolved. This CDR3 has 13 amino acids. Germline CDR1 and CDR2: SGHTA and FQGTGA. Trimming removed 5 bases at V and 7 bases at J, with 12 bases between. The CDR3 DNA follows: TGTGCCAGCAGCCATGGGCGCGAGAATGAGCAGTTCTTC. Translation gives CASSHGRENEQFF.

This rearrangement joins TRBV12-3 or TRBV12-4 to TRBJ2-4, with D hard to call. The CDR3 contains 12 residues. Deletions cut 8 bases from V and 3 bases from J, with 8 bases between. DNA for the CDR3: TGTGCCAGCCCCCCCAACAAAAACATTCAGTACTTC. Protein product: CASPPNKNIQYF.

V and J are TRBV29-1 and TRBJ2-7, with TRBD1 matching over 8 bases. The germline CDR1 and CDR2 sequences are SQVTM and ANQGSEA. With 4 bases clipped from V and 5 bases from J, the junction kept 7 bases outside the gene matches. This CDR3 is 13 amino acids long. The CDR3 bases are TGCAGCGTTGTCGCGCAGGGGGCGAACGAGCAGTACTTC. This gives the protein CSVVAQGANEQYF.

The CDR3 is CSASLGAGANVLTF. The CDR3 DNA reads as TGCAGTGCTAGTTTGGGCGCTGGGGCCAACGTCCTGACTTTC. The chain links TRBV20-1 to TRBJ2-6, with D hard to call. The CDR3 has 14 residues. Germline CDR1 and CDR2: DFQATT and SNEGSKA (reference sequence). Deletions cut 3 bases from V and 2 bases from J, with 8 bases between.

The rearrangement joins TRBV7-2 to TRBJ2-3; 12 positions match TRBD2. CDR3 length equals 17 residues. Germline loops: CDR1 SGHTA, CDR2 FQGNSA. Trimming at V came to 5 bases and at J to 7 bases, leaving 13 bases not matched to a gene. This chain's CDR3 is CASSPRLAGAHLNTQYF. The CDR3 region has the DNA TGTGCCAGCAGCCCCCGACTAGCGGGAGCCCATTTGAATACGCAGTATTTT. The whole variable domain, remainder taken from reference TRBV7-2 and TRBJ2-3, is GAGVSQSPSNKVTEKGKDVELRCDPISGHTALYWYRQSLGQGLEFLIYFQGNSAPDKSGLPSDRFSAERTGGSVSTLTIQRTQQEDSAVYLCASSPRLAGAHLNTQYFGPGTRLTVL.

V is TRBV6-1 and J is TRBJ2-5, with 8 bases identical to TRBD2. The CDR3 length is 15 residues. The junction had 4 bases not matched to a gene; V was cut back by 0 bases and J by 4 bases. Germline V gene lookup returns CDR1 MNHNS and CDR2 SASEGT. CDR3 DNA: TGTGCCAGCAGTGAAGCTAGCGGGATCGGAGAGACCCAGTACTTC. It is translated as CASSEASGIGETQYF.

This clone was detected only once. The chain couples TRBV5-5 to TRBJ1-5; 10 bases match TRBD1. With 3 bases clipped from V and 2 bases from J, the junction kept 5 bases outside the gene matches. The CDR3 sequence is 16 residues long. Germline assignment: CDR1 SGHKS and CDR2 YYEKEE (reference sequence). The CDR3 reads CASSSRTGGGNQPQHF. CDR3 nucleotides: TGTGCCAGCAGCTCACGGACAGGGGGGGGCAATCAGCCCCAGCATTTT.

The rearrangement uses TRBV9 and TRBJ1-6; a weak D match, TRBD1 (6 bases). CDR3 length: 16 amino acids. Germline V gene sequence: CDR1 SGDLS, CDR2 YYNGEE. V was pared by 0 bases and J by 10 bases, with 17 bases between. The chain's CDR3 is CASSVEVRGNGSPLHF. DNA of the CDR3: TGTGCCAGCAGCGTAGAGGTGAGGGGGAACGGGTCACCCCTCCACTTT.

The chain combines TRBV30 with TRBJ2-2; TRBD1 might be the D (6 bases). Trimming removed 2 bases at V and 4 bases at J, with 8 bases between. This CDR3 is built from 13 residues. Germline CDR1 reads GTSNPN; CDR2 reads SVGIG (reference sequence). CDR3 bases: TGTGCCTGGAGTAGGGGGATCACCGGGGAGCTGTTTTTT. Translated, it gives CAWSRGITGELFF.

CDR3 DNA: TGTGCCAGCAGCCCCTGGGAGAGGGTGCGTGACTATGGCTACACCTTC. It translates to CASSPWERVRDYGYTF. The rearrangement links TRBV5-6 to TRBJ1-2; D is unclear. The CDR3 sequence is 16 residues long. V gave up 4 bases and J gave up 3 bases, with 19 bases separating them. Germline CDR1 and CDR2: SGHDT and YYEEEE.

The chain combines TRBV6-5 with TRBJ2-5; D possibly corresponds to TRBD1 (6 bases). CDR3 length: 15 residues. The V end was cut by 5 bases, the J end by 2 bases, with 15 bases between. Germline V gene lookup returns CDR1 MNHEY and CDR2 SVGAGI. This chain's CDR3 is CASSPYRVLQETQYF. CDR3 DNA sequence: TGTGCCAGCAGTCCCTACAGGGTCTTGCAAGAGACCCAGTACTTC.

The sample holds one count of this clone. This sequence joins TRBV6-6 and TRBJ2-3, with TRBD1 matching 8 bases. J gave up 2 bases and V 6 bases, and 7 bases lay outside the gene matches. CDR1 is MNHNY, CDR2 SVGAGI, per germline (reference sequence). CDR3 length: 15 amino acids. The CDR3 DNA reads as TGTGCCAGCAGCCCCGGACAGGGTGTCACAGATACGCAGTATTTT. It encodes CASSPGQGVTDTQYF.